Listed here are 6 T cell receptor beta chains from one sample, sequenced in a study of blood T cell repertoires in COVID-19. The table came from immunoSEQ multiplex PCR; TCRdb's copy has only in-frame clones and leaves some out. The data show 90,000 to 130,000 clones, with roughly 79% seen just once and 16% held by the top ten. Sequenced input: peripheral blood. The source of these receptors is a woman of 80 years or more with active or convalescent COVID-19.

The V and J genes are TRBV5-5 and TRBJ2-5, with 12 bases matching TRBD2. The CDR3 is made up of 18 amino acids. The V gene end was trimmed by 6 bases and the J gene end by 1 base; junction bases not matched to a gene: 13. CDR1 is SGHKS, CDR2 YYEKEE, per germline (reference sequence). CDR3 nucleotide sequence: TGTGCCAGCACCAGAGGACTAGCGGGAACAACCGGCCAAGAGACCCAGTACTTC. Translation gives CASTRGLAGTTGQETQYF.

The J gene is TRBJ2-5, the V gene TRBV5-1, with 14 bases that match TRBD2. The CDR3 totals 17 residues. Per the germline V gene, CDR1 is SGHRS and CDR2 is YFSETQ. With 0 bases clipped from V and 2 bases from J, the junction kept 3 bases outside the gene matches. DNA of the CDR3: TGCGCCAGCAGCTTGGAGGGACTAGCGGGAGAGCAAGAGACCCAGTACTTC. It codes for CASSLEGLAGEQETQYF. Variable domain in full (rest from reference TRBV5-1 and TRBJ2-5): KAGVTQTPRYLIKTRGQQVTLSCSPISGHRSVSWYQQTPGQGLQFLFEYFSETQRNKGNFPGRFSGRQFSNSRSEMNVSTLELGDSALYLCASSLEGLAGEQETQYFGPGTRLLVL.

V gene TRBV30 combines with J gene TRBJ2-3; possible D gene TRBD2, 6 bases. The V end was cut by 0 bases, the J end by 1 base, with 11 bases between. The CDR3 is 15 amino acids. CDR1 GTSNPN and CDR2 SVGIG come from the germline V gene (reference sequence). The CDR3 region is CAWSVTGGGTDTQYF. The CDR3 nucleotides are TGTGCCTGGAGTGTAACGGGCGGGGGCACAGATACGCAGTATTTT.

This clone has a handful of counts. Other nucleotide sequences in the sample specify the same CDR3. The CDR3 reads CATSDPGQGNEKLFF. CDR3 sequence (DNA): TGTGCCACCAGTGATCCGGGACAGGGAAATGAAAAACTGTTTTTT. The chain is built from TRBV24-1 and TRBJ1-4; 9 bases map to TRBD1. The CDR3 contains 15 residues. Germline CDR1 reads KGHDR; CDR2 reads SFDVKD. The V and J ends lost 3 bases and 5 bases, in that order; junction bases with no gene match: 3.

J is TRBJ2-3 and V is TRBV7-6, with D tentatively TRBD1 (7 bases). The CDR3 spans 14 residues. Trimming pared 5 bases from V and 5 bases from J, leaving 14 bases between. Germline CDR1 and CDR2: SGHVS and FNYEAQ. The CDR3 is CASSHPQGGDTQYF. In DNA form, the CDR3 reads TGTGCCAGCAGCCACCCGCAGGGGGGAGATACGCAGTATTTT.

This chain joins TRBV19 and TRBJ2-7; TRBD2 is a possible D gene (6 bases). This CDR3 spans 15 amino acids. Trimming shortened V by 4 bases and J by 3 bases, and 16 bases separated the two germline ends. Germline V gene sequence: CDR1 LNHDA, CDR2 SQIVND (reference sequence). The CDR3: CASSRPGGPLYEQYF. The CDR3 DNA is TGTGCCAGTAGTAGGCCAGGAGGGCCCCTCTACGAGCAGTACTTC.